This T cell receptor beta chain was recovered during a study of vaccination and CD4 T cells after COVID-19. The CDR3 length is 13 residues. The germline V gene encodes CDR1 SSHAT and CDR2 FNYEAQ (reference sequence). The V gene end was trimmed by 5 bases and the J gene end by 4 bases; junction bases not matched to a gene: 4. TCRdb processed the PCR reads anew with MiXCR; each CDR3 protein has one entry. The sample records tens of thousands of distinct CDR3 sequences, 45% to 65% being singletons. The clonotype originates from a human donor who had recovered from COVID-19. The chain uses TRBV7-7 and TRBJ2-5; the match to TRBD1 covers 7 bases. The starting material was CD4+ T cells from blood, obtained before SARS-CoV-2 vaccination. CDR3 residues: CASSNNRGETQYF. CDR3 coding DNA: TGTGCCAGCAGCAATAACAGGGGAGAGACCCAGTACTTC.